This T cell receptor (beta chain) originates from a study of blood T cells in healthy people across ages. Overall study results and limits: Diversity was higher, and naive CD4+ cells more numerous, in long-lived donors than in aged donors.

V shed 5 bases and J shed 0 bases, with 17 bases lying between them. The germline V gene has CDR1 SGHTA and CDR2 FQGNSA. The CDR3 spans 17 residues. A J-beta primer mix and a sample-barcoded 5' primer were used in a second PCR of about 7 to 12 cycles. Using its own MiXCR run on the 5' RACE reads, TCRdb lists one record per CDR3 protein. The table has about 2 million distinct CDR3 sequences, roughly 52% seen once. This clonotype was recorded only once. As yet, its antigen is unknown. The chain joins TRBV7-2 to TRBJ2-1, with a tentative D call TRBD1 (5 bases). Sequencing was carried out using blood. This TCR derives from a middle-aged woman in good health. CDR3 bases: TGTGCCAGCAGCCCCTCAGGGCGACCGAGCTCCTACAATGAGCAGTTCTTC. Protein product: CASSPSGRPSSYNEQFF.